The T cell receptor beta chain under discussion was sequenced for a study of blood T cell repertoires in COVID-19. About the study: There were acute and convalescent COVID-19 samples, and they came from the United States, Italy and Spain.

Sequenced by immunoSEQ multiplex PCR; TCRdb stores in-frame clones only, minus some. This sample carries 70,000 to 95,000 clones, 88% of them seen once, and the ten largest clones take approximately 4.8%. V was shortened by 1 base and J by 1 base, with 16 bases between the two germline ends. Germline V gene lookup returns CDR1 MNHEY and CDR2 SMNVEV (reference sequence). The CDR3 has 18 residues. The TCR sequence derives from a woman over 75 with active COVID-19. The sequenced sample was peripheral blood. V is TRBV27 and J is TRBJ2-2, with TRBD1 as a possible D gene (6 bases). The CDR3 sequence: CASSLFGSGTMNTGELFF. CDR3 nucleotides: TGTGCCAGCAGTTTATTTGGGTCCGGGACAATGAACACCGGGGAGCTGTTTTTT.